Shown below are 9 T cell receptor beta chains from a single sample sequenced in a study of T cells after yellow fever vaccination (dated by TCRdb to the late 2010s). Sample treatment or condition, as interpreted from the label and publication: live attenuated yellow fever vaccine strain. The protocol used for the library was 5' RACE. Sequencing was performed on an Illumina HiSeq 2500. Using fastp at Q25 and MiXCR, TCRdb reprocessed the public reads and kept productive beta chains. Duplicate CDR3 protein sequences are folded into a single record with the most common DNA and genes. This sample gives 300,000 to 350,000 distinct CDR3 sequences in total; less than 9.5% of them show up just once. The top ten clonotypes cover around 17% of the sample. Source: PBMCs, taken 45 days after the first yellow fever vaccination. The receptor set was obtained from a man aged 18 to 30 who received the YFV17D yellow fever vaccine.

The table lists this clonotype with a few counts. The genes are TRBV29-1 and TRBJ2-3; D gene uncertain. V lost 3 bases and J 3 bases, leaving 10 bases between the germline ends. This CDR3 has 13 residues. CDR1 and CDR2 (germline): SQVTM, ANQGSEA. The CDR3 is CSVDPPETDTQYF. CDR3 bases: TGCAGCGTTGATCCCCCAGAGACAGATACGCAGTATTTT.

This clonotype was counted a few times. The chain carries TRBV20-1 and TRBJ1-4, with 10 bases lining up with TRBD1. The CDR3 has 18 amino acids. The trim removed 5 bases at V and 3 bases at J, leaving 15 bases unmatched. From germline, CDR1 is DFQATT and CDR2 SNEGSKA (reference sequence). This CDR3 reads CSAHPRTGGFFANEKLFF. The CDR3 DNA follows: TGCAGTGCTCACCCCAGGACAGGGGGGTTCTTTGCTAATGAAAAACTGTTTTTT.

V and J are TRBV14 and TRBJ1-2; no firm D call. V lost 1 base to trimming and J lost 5 bases, with 8 bases between them. CDR1 is SGHDN and CDR2 is FVKESK in the germline V gene. This CDR3 region has 13 residues. The CDR3 protein is CASSQGSSYGYTF. Here the CDR3 DNA reads TGTGCCAGCAGCCAAGGTTCCTCTTATGGCTACACCTTC. Looking up the rest from reference TRBV14 and TRBJ1-2 gives the full variable domain: EAGVTQFPSHSVIEKGQTVTLRCDPISGHDNLYWYRRVMGKEIKFLLHFVKESKQDESGMPNNRFLAERTGGTYSTLKVQPAELEDSGVYFCASSQGSSYGYTFGSGTRLTVV.

Of note for this clonotype: Germline is not matched at one junction end, which may reflect a read error. V is TRBV7-3 and J is TRBJ2-2; D is possibly TRBD2 (6 bases). This CDR3 contains 15 residues. CDR1 SGHTA and CDR2 FQGTGA come from the germline V gene. The CDR3, as DNA: TGTGCCAGCAGCCCCCGTGGACTTAACACCGGGGGGCTGTTTTTT. Translation gives CASSPRGLNTGGLFF.

This clonotype has a count of ten or more. The chain combines TRBV6-9 with TRBJ2-5, with D tentatively TRBD1 (6 bases). CDR3 size: 14 residues. V lost 4 bases, J lost 2 bases, and 11 bases lay in between. Per germline, CDR1 MNHGY and CDR2 SVAAGI. CDR3 nucleotide sequence: TGTGCCAGCAGTTCCGTGACAGGTCAAGAGACCCAGTACTTC. Translating it yields CASSSVTGQETQYF.

The chain joins TRBV20-1 to TRBJ2-3, with TRBD2 as a possible D gene (5 bases). CDR3 length: 12 amino acids. V lost 5 bases and J 3 bases, leaving 9 bases between the germline ends. Looked up from germline, CDR1 is DFQATT and CDR2 is SNEGSKA (reference sequence). The CDR3 here is CSAFRTTDTQYF. The CDR3 nucleotides read TGCAGTGCTTTCCGGACTACAGATACGCAGTATTTT.

This sequence joins TRBV7-3 and TRBJ1-6, with D possibly TRBD1 on 5 matching bases. CDR3 length: 16 residues. The germline V and J ends were trimmed by 2 bases and 7 bases, with 15 bases remaining between them. Germline V gives CDR1 SGHTA, CDR2 FQGTGA. The DNA for the CDR3 is TGTGCCAGCAGCTTATACTCGGCAGGACACAATTCACCCCTCCACTTT. Translation: CASSLYSAGHNSPLHF.

This clonotype was detected only a few times. The chain uses TRBV6-2 or TRBV6-3 and TRBJ1-5, with D possibly being TRBD1 (5 bases). Germline CDR1 and CDR2: MNHEY and SVGEGT. The CDR3 consists of 13 residues. V lost 10 bases, J lost 9 bases, and 19 bases lay in between. The CDR3 DNA sequence: TGTGCCACCTTCGGGACGGCACTCGGGCCCCAGCATTTT. As protein: CATFGTALGPQHF.

This clonotype was counted between two and nine times. Here the CDR3 reads CSAWEPPGGGRPNEQFF. The CDR3 DNA reads TGCAGTGCCTGGGAGCCCCCGGGCGGGGGTCGGCCCAATGAGCAGTTCTTC. The chain uses TRBV20-1 and TRBJ2-1; 7 bases align to TRBD2. The V segment lost 6 bases and the J segment 6 bases; nucleotides outside the gene matches: 20. CDR3 length: 17 amino acids. Germline V gene data show CDR1 as DFQATT and CDR2 as SNEGSKA (reference sequence).